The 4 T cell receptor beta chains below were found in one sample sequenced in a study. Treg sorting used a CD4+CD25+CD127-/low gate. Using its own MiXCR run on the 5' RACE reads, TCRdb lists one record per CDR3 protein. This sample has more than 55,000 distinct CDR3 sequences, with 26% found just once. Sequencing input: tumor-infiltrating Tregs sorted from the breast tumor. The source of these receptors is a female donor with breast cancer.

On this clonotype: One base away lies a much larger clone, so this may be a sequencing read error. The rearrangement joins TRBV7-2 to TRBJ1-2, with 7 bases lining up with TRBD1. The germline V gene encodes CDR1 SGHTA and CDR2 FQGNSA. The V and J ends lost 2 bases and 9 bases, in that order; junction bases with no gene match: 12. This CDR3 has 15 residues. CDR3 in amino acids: CASSLFGGQEGSYTF. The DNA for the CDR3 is TGTGCCAGCAGCTTATTTGGCGGACAGGAGGGGAGCTACACCTTC.

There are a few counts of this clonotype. The chain's CDR3 is CSAWTLGSRAKNIQYF. CDR3 DNA: TGCAGTGCCTGGACCCTGGGGTCTCGCGCCAAAAACATTCAGTACTTC. The rearrangement joins TRBV20-1 to TRBJ2-4, with D hard to call. CDR1 and CDR2 (germline): DFQATT, SNEGSKA (reference sequence). The CDR3 has 16 residues. Trimming took off 6 bases at V and 1 base at J, with 19 bases between the two ends.

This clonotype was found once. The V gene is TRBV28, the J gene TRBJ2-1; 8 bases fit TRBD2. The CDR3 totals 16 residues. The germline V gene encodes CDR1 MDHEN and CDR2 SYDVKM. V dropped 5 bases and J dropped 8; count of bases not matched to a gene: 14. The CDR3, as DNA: TGTGCCAGCAGTCCCTGGGGGAGCGGGAGTCGGGATGAGCAGTTCTTC. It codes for CASSPWGSGSRDEQFF.

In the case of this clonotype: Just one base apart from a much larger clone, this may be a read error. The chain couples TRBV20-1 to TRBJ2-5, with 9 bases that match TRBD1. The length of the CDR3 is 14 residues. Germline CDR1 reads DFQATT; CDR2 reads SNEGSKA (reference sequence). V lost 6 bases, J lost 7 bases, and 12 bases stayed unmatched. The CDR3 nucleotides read TGCAGTGCAAAGACAGGGGGTGGCTTAGGGACCCAGTACTTC. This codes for CSAKTGGGLGTQYF.